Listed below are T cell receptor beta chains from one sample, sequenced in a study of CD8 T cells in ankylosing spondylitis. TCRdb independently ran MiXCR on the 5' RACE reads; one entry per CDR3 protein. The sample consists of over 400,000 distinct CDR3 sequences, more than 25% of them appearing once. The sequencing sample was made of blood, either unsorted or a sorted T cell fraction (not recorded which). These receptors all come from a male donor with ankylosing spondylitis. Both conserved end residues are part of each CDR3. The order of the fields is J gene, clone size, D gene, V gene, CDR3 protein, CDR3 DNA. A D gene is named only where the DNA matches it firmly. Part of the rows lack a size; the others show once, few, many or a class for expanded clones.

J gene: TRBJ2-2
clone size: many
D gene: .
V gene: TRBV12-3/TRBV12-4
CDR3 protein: CASSPRQAGGELFF
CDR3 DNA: TGTGCCAGCAGTCCGCGACAGGCGGGGGGGGAGCTGTTTTTT

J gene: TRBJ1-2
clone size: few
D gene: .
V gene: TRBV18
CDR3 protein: CASSRAAYGYGYTF
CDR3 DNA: TGTGCCAGCTCGAGAGCGGCTTACGGCTATGGCTACACCTTC

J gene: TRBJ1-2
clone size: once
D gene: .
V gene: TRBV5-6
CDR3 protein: CASSEGPRGGYTF
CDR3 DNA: TGTGCCAGCAGCGAGGGACCTAGGGGAGGCTACACCTTC

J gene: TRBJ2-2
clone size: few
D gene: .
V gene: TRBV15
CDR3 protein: CATSRDRGSGYTGELFF
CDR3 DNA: TGTGCCACCAGCAGAGATCGGGGTAGCGGATACACCGGGGAGCTGTTTTTT

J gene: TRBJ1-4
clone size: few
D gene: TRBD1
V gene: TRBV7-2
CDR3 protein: CASSSDRWGEKLFF
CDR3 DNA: TGTGCCAGCAGCTCGGACAGGTGGGGGGAAAAACTGTTTTTT

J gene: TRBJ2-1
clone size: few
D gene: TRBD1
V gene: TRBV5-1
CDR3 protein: CASSWTGGNEQFF
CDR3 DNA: TGCGCCAGCAGCTGGACAGGGGGGAATGAGCAGTTCTTC

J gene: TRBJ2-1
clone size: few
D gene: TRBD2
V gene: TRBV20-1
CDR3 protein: CSARITSGRAGEQFF
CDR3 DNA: TGCAGTGCTAGGATCACTAGCGGGAGGGCCGGTGAGCAGTTCTTC

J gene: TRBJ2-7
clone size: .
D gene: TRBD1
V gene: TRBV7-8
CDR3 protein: CASSFRQGETSYEQYF
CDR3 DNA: TGTGCCAGCAGCTTTCGACAGGGCGAGACCTCCTACGAGCAGTACTTC

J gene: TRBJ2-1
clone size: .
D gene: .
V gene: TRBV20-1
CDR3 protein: CSARRVRQGIVVGEQFF
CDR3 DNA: TGCAGTGCTAGAAGGGTTCGCCAGGGCATAGTGGTGGGTGAGCAGTTCTTC

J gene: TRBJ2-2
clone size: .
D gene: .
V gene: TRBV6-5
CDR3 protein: CASSYLAGELFF
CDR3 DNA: TGTGCCAGCAGTTACTTGGCCGGGGAGCTGTTTTTT

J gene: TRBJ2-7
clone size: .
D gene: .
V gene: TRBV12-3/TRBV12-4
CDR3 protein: CASSLRGTPTYEQYF
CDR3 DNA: TGTGCCAGCAGTTTAAGGGGCACCCCGACCTACGAGCAGTACTTC

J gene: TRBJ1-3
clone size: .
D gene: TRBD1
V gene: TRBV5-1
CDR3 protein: CASSYGTGAGNTIYF
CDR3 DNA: TGCGCCAGCAGCTATGGGACAGGGGCTGGAAACACCATATATTTT

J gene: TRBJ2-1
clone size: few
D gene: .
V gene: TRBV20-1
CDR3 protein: CSPSGRDSYNEQFF
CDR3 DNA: TGCAGTCCCTCGGGGCGGGATTCCTACAATGAGCAGTTCTTC

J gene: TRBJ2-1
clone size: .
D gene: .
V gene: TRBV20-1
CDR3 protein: CSARAAAGEQFF
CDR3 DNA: TGCAGTGCTAGAGCGGCCGCCGGGGAGCAGTTCTTC

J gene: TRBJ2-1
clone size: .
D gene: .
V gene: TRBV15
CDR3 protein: CATSRDGGRSSYNEQFF
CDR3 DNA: TGTGCCACCAGCAGAGATGGGGGACGGAGCTCCTACAATGAGCAGTTCTTC

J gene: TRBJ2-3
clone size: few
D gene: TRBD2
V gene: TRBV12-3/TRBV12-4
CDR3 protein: CASSPGLAFGLTDTQYF
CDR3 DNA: TGTGCCAGCAGCCCGGGACTAGCATTTGGACTCACAGATACGCAGTATTTT

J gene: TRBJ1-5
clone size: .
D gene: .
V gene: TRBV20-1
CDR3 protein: CSASEKSLGTNNQPQHF
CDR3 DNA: TGCAGTGCTAGCGAGAAGAGTCTTGGCACCAACAATCAGCCCCAGCATTTT

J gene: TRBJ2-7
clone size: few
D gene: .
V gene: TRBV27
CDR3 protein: CASSLLGAEQYF
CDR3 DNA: TGTGCCAGCAGTTTGTTGGGGGCGGAGCAGTACTTC

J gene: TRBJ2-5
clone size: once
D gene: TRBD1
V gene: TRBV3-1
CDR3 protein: CASSPRDRVLSGTQYF
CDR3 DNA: TGTGCCAGCAGCCCCCGGGACAGGGTACTCTCGGGGACCCAGTACTTC

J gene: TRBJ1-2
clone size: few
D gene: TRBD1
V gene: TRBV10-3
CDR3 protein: CAISVGDRGYTF
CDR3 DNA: TGTGCCATCAGCGTCGGGGACAGGGGCTACACCTTC

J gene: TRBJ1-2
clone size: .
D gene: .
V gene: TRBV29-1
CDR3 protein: CSVEKGGYTF
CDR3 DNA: TGCAGCGTTGAAAAGGGAGGCTACACCTTC

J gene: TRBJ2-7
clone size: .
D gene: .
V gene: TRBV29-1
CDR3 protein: CSVSISSYEQYF
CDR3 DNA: TGCAGCGTTTCGATCTCAAGCTACGAGCAGTACTTC

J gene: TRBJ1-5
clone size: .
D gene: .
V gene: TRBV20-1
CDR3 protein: CSAPLMGYSQPQHF
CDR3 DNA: TGCAGTGCTCCCTTAATGGGGTACAGTCAGCCCCAGCATTTT

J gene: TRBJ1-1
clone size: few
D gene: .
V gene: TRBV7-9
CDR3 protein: CASSLKGLDTEAFF
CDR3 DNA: TGTGCCAGCAGCTTAAAGGGACTGGACACTGAAGCTTTCTTT